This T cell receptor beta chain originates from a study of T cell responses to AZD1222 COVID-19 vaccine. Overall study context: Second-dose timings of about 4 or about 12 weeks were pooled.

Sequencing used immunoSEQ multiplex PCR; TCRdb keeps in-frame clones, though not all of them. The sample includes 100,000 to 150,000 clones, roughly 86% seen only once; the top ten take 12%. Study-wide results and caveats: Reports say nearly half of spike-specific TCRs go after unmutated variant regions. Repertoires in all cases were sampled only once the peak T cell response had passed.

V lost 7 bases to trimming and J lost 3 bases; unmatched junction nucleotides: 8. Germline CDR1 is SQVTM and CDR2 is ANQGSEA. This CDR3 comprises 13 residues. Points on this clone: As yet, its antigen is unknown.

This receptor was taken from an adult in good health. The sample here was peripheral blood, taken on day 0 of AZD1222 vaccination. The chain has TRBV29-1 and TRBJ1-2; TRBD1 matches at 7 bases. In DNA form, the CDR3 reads TGCAGCGCCCGGGACAGAACCGACTATGGCTACACCTTC. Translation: CSARDRTDYGYTF. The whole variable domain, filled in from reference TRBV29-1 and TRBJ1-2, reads SAVISQKPSRDICQRGTSLTIQCQVDSQVTMMFWYRQQPGQSLTLIATANQGSEATYESGFVIDKFPISRPNLTFSTLTVSNMSPEDSSIYLCSARDRTDYGYTFGSGTRLTVV.